The clone carrying this T cell receptor (beta chain) was seen ten or more times. Its antigen is still unknown. What was amplified from RNA transcripts were TCR beta CDR3 regions. The study used the HTBI primer set for a first-round RT-PCR of the TCR CDR3. TCRdb ran MiXCR on the multiplex PCR reads and lists one entry per CDR3 protein. The data contain approximately 610,000 distinct CDR3 sequences, over 15% of them singletons. Aged 18 to 65, the patients had hyperthyroidism that was newly diagnosed and had lasted under 2 months. The data originate from a study of T cells in Graves' hyperthyroidism and ophthalmopathy. Whole-study results and caveats: Before onset, ophthalmopathy was predicted by the model a median roughly six months earlier.

Trimming took off 5 bases at V and 7 bases at J, with 14 bases between the two ends. CDR3 size: 14 residues. In germline, CDR1 is KGHDR, CDR2 SFDVKD. This TCR was recovered from a woman aged 18-29 years with Graves' hyperthyroidism. Sequenced material: blood. This chain links TRBV24-1 with TRBJ1-5; no reliable D call. The CDR3 coding sequence is TGTGCCACCAGTGGGGCTGCCGTCAACCAGCCCCAGCATTTT. Translating gives CATSGAAVNQPQHF.